This TCR beta chain is drawn from a study of cytomegalovirus exposure and HLA in healthy donors. General study points: In a later analysis, compared with equally common non-associated chains, HLA-associated beta chains were more expanded. Rare sequences made up most TCRs, while some public TCRs were found in many donors. A previous analysis found most TCR beta V segments productive roughly 87% or roughly 30% of the time.

Comment on this clone: The antigen remains unidentified.

There are 14 residues in the CDR3. V lost 3 bases and J 5 bases, leaving 12 bases between the germline ends. Germline CDR1 and CDR2: SGHTA and FQGNSA. PCR primers comprised 60 Vbeta and 13 Jbeta primers. Sequenced by immunoSEQ multiplex PCR; TCRdb stores in-frame clones only, minus some. The repertoire table contains 50,000 to 70,000 clones. The V call is TRBV7-2, the J call TRBJ2-3; D perhaps matches TRBD2 (6 bases). The origin of this receptor is a male donor in good health and CMV-seronegative. Sequenced sample: PBMCs. The CDR3 sequence is CASSFWVRGDTQYF. CDR3 coding DNA: TGTGCCAGCAGCTTTTGGGTGCGGGGAGATACGCAGTATTTT. Variable domain in full (rest from reference TRBV7-2 and TRBJ2-3): GAGVSQSPSNKVTEKGKDVELRCDPISGHTALYWYRQSLGQGLEFLIYFQGNSAPDKSGLPSDRFSAERTGGSVSTLTIQRTQQEDSAVYLCASSFWVRGDTQYFGPGTRLTVL.